This entry describes one TCR beta chain. No antigen is known for it. The time point here: week 35, safety follow-up. In every dose of vaccine, 300 ug of mutant IDH1 20-mer peptide was given alongside topical imiquimod. The data were obtained in a study of a mutant IDH1 vaccine in newly diagnosed glioma. V was clipped by 2 bases and J by 5 bases, with 16 bases between them. The CDR3 runs to 15 residues. Looked up from germline, CDR1 is MNHEY and CDR2 is SVGAGI. TCRdb's table, derived via immunoSEQ multiplex PCR, lists solely in-frame clones and lacks some. The data show about 47,000 clones, 88% seen once.

Specimen: PBMCs, collected from a glioma patient whose treatment included an IDH1 peptide vaccine. This chain joins TRBV6-5 and TRBJ2-7, with D possibly TRBD1 on 7 matching bases. The sequence was obtained from a woman between 40 and 55 years old with glioma. DNA for the CDR3: TGTGCCAGCAGTTACGGCGGGACACAGGGGAACGAGCAGTACTTC. Its translation is CASSYGGTQGNEQYF.